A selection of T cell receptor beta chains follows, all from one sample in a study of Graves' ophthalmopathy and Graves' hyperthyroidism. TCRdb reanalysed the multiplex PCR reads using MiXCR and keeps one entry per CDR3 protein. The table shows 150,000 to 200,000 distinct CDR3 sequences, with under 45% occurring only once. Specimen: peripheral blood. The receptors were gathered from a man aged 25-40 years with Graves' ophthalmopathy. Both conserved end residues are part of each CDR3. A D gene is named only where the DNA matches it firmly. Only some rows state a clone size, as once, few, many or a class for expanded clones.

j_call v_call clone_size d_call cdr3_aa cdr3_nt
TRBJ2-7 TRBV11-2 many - CASSLDSGSRYEQYF TGTGCCAGCAGCTTAGATAGCGGAAGCCGTTACGAGCAGTACTTC
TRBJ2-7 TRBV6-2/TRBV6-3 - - CASSPTVTRGNEQYF TGTGCCAGCAGTCCGACCGTCACCCGGGGAAACGAGCAGTACTTC
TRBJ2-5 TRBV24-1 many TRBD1 CATSDPTGGQTQYF TGTGCCACCAGTGACCCGACAGGGGGACAGACCCAGTACTTC
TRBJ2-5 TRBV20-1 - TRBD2 CSATVGLATETQYF TGCAGTGCTACGGTCGGACTAGCGACAGAGACCCAGTACTTC
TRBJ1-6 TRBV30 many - CAWTPGPLRPLHF TGTGCCTGGACTCCGGGACCCCTTCGACCCCTCCACTTT
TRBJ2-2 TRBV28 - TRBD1 CASRPGGAGTGELFF TGTGCCAGCAGGCCAGGGGGCGCAGGCACCGGGGAGCTGTTTTTT
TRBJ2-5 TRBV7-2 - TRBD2 CASSYQRGQETQYF TGTGCCAGCAGCTACCAGCGGGGACAAGAGACCCAGTACTTC
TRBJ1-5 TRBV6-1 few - CASSPRGTGNQPQHF TGTGCCAGCAGTCCCCGGGGGACGGGTAATCAGCCCCAGCATTTT
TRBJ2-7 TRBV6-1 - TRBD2 CASSDLAGGSYEQYF TGTGCCAGCAGTGACTTGGCGGGAGGGTCCTACGAGCAGTACTTC
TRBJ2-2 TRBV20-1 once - CSAEGHVTGELFF TGCAGTGCCGAGGGACACGTAACCGGGGAGCTGTTTTTT
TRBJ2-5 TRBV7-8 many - CASSLRGNSLETQYF TGTGCCAGCAGCTTAAGGGGAAATTCCCTCGAGACCCAGTACTTC
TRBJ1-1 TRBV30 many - CACDSGARAEAFF TGTGCCTGCGACTCAGGGGCGAGGGCTGAAGCTTTCTTT
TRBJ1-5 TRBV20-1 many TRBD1 CSGTPLGQGAPQPQHF TGCAGTGGGACCCCGCTCGGGCAGGGGGCGCCTCAGCCCCAGCATTTT
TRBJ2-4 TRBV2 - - CASSRRANIQYF TGTGCCAGCAGCCGGCGAGCCAACATTCAGTACTTC
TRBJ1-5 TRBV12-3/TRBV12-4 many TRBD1 CASSRGRLTGAAGEPQHF TGTGCCAGCAGCCGGGGGCGGTTGACAGGGGCGGCCGGCGAGCCCCAGCATTTT
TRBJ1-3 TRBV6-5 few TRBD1 CASSSRDRISGNTIYF TGTGCCAGCAGTTCCCGGGACAGGATCTCTGGAAACACCATATATTTT
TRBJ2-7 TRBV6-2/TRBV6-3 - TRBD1 CATNRDSPYEQYF TGTGCCACCAACCGGGACAGCCCCTACGAGCAGTACTTC
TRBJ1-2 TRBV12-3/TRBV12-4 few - CASSLAGSNYGYTF TGTGCCAGCAGTTTAGCCGGATCTAACTATGGCTACACCTTC
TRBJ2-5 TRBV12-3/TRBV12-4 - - CASSFEVERETQYF TGTGCCAGCAGTTTTGAGGTCGAAAGGGAGACCCAGTACTTC
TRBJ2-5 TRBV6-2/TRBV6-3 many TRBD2 CASSYPGLAAFQETQYF TGTGCCAGCAGTTACCCGGGACTAGCGGCCTTCCAAGAGACCCAGTACTTC
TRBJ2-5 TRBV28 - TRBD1 CASSSPRTGKETQYF TGTGCCAGCAGTTCCCCCCGGACAGGGAAAGAGACCCAGTACTTC
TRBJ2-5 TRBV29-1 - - CSALTGNQETQYF TGCAGCGCTCTAACAGGGAACCAAGAGACCCAGTACTTC
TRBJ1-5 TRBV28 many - CAIEVGGIGNQPQHF TGTGCCATCGAAGTAGGGGGAATCGGCAATCAGCCCCAGCATTTT
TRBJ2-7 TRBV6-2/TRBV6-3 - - CASTGTHDEQYF TGTGCCAGCACCGGGACGCACGACGAGCAGTACTTC
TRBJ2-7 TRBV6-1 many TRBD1 CASSGQGIEQYF TGTGCCAGCAGTGGACAGGGGATCGAGCAGTACTTC
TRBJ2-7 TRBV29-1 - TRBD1 CSVRGQGYEQYF TGCAGCGTTAGAGGACAGGGCTACGAGCAGTACTTC
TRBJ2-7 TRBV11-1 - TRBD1 CASSFRGPGQAHYEQYF TGTGCCAGCAGCTTTAGGGGTCCGGGACAGGCGCACTACGAGCAGTACTTC
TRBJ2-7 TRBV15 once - CATSRGGNAYEQYF TGTGCCACCAGCAGAGGTGGTAATGCCTACGAGCAGTACTTC
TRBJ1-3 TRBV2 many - CASSEGLAAKAGNTIYF TGTGCCAGCAGTGAAGGCCTGGCAGCGAAAGCTGGAAACACCATATATTTT
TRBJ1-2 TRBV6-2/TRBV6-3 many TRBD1 CASSNPGQRYGYTF TGTGCCAGCAGTAATCCGGGACAGAGATATGGCTACACCTTC
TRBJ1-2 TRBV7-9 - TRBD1 CASSPLQGANYGYTF TGTGCCAGCAGCCCTTTACAGGGGGCGAACTATGGCTACACCTTC
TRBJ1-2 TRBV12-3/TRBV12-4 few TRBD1 CASSPTGRGYTF TGTGCCAGCAGTCCGACAGGGCGTGGCTACACCTTC
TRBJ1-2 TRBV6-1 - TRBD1 CASLQGEYGYTF TGTGCCAGCCTTCAGGGGGAATATGGCTACACCTTC
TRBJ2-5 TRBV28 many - CASSLIGQGPQETQYF TGTGCCAGCAGTTTGATTGGTCAGGGGCCCCAAGAGACCCAGTACTTC
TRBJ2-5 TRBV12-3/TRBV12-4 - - CASSFPDTQETQYF TGTGCCAGCAGTTTCCCCGACACCCAAGAGACCCAGTACTTC
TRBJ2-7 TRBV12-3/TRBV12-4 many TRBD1 CASSPLGQATSRKQYF TGTGCCAGCAGTCCCCTGGGACAGGCTACATCCAGGAAGCAGTACTTC
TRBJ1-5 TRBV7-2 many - CASSLAQGFSQPQHF TGTGCCAGCAGCTTAGCGCAGGGTTTCAGTCAGCCCCAGCATTTT
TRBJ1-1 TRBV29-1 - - CSVQPSRGGNTEAFF TGCAGCGTCCAGCCTTCGAGGGGAGGGAACACTGAAGCTTTCTTT
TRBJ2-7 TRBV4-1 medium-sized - CASSQDRGSYEQYF TGCGCCAGCAGCCAAGATCGGGGGTCCTACGAGCAGTACTTC
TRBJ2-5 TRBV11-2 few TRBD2 CASSLVTSGSEQETQYF TGTGCCAGCAGCTTAGTGACCAGCGGGAGCGAGCAAGAGACCCAGTACTTC
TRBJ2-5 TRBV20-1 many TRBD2 CSASASGGLEGETQYF TGCAGTGCTAGTGCTAGCGGGGGTCTGGAGGGAGAGACCCAGTACTTC
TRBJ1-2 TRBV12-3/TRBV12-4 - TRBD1 CASSLATPGQGSHGYTF TGTGCCAGCAGTTTAGCTACACCGGGACAGGGAAGTCATGGCTACACCTTC
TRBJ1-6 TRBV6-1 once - CANRIDRTYNENSPLHF TGTGCCAACAGAATAGACAGGACGTACAACGAAAATTCACCCCTCCACTTT
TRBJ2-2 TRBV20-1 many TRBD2 CSARDLAGDTGELFF TGCAGTGCTAGAGATCTAGCGGGAGACACCGGGGAGCTGTTTTTT
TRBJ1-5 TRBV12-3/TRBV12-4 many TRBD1 CASSLNRGNSNQPQHF TGTGCCAGCAGTTTAAACAGGGGTAATAGCAATCAGCCCCAGCATTTT
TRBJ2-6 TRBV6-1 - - CASSPPTTGANVLTF TGTGCCAGCAGTCCCCCCACGACTGGGGCCAACGTCCTGACTTTC
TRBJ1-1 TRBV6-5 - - CASSFSRTEAFF TGTGCCAGCAGTTTTTCGCGTACTGAAGCTTTCTTT
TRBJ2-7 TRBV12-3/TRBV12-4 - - CASSWAGRGYEQYF TGTGCCAGCAGTTGGGCGGGAAGAGGGTACGAGCAGTACTTC
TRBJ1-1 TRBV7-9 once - CASSPTPLNTEAFF TGTGCCAGCAGCCCGACTCCTCTGAACACTGAAGCTTTCTTT
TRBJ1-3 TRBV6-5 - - CASSLLMSGNTIYF TGTGCCAGCAGCTTACTGATGAGCGGAAACACCATATATTTT
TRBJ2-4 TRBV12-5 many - CASGSGTEGRGSKNIQYF TGTGCTAGTGGCTCCGGGACCGAGGGAAGGGGGTCCAAAAACATTCAGTACTTC
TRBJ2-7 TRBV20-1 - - CSARPPGRSYEQYF TGCAGTGCTAGACCCCCGGGGCGTTCCTACGAGCAGTACTTC
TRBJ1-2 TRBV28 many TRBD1 CASSFGQAAYGYTF TGTGCCAGCAGTTTTGGACAGGCAGCCTATGGCTACACCTTC
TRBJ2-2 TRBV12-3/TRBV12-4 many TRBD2 CASSLGTSLVGELFF TGTGCCAGCAGTTTAGGGACTAGCTTGGTCGGGGAGCTGTTTTTT